These 15 T cell receptor beta chains came from one sample sequenced in a study of T cells in localized non-small cell lung cancer. The table came from immunoSEQ multiplex PCR; TCRdb's copy has only in-frame clones and leaves some out. The table has 23,000 or so clones, 88% seen once. The starting material was peripheral blood mononuclear cells, obtained before any cancer treatment. The receptor set was obtained from a male donor at least 60 years old with stage II lung adenocarcinoma.

This sequence joins TRBV2 and TRBJ2-7, with D unresolved. The CDR3 runs 11 residues. Trimming removed 4 bases at V and 3 bases at J, with 4 bases between. Germline lookup yields CDR1 SNHLY and CDR2 FYNNEI. CDR3 region: CASSAYYEQYF. The CDR3 coding sequence is TGTGCCAGCAGTGCCTACTACGAGCAGTACTTC. The full variable domain, its missing parts supplied by reference TRBV2 and TRBJ2-7, is EPEVTQTPSHQVTQMGQEVILRCVPISNHLYFYWYRQILGQKVEFLVSFYNNEISEKSEIFDDQFSVERPDGSNFTLKIRSTKLEDSAMYFCASSAYYEQYFGPGTRLTVT.

The chain has TRBV6-6 and TRBJ1-1; D possibly corresponds to TRBD1 (5 bases). V was pared by 11 bases and J by 5 bases, with 21 bases between. Germline lookup yields CDR1 MNHNY and CDR2 SVGAGI (reference sequence). CDR3 length: 14 amino acids. The CDR3 DNA reads TGTGCCGCTACGGAAACCCCCGAGGGGACTGAAGCTTTCTTT. Its translation is CAATETPEGTEAFF.

This chain uses TRBV27 with TRBJ1-5; D is uncertain. This CDR3 comprises 14 residues. From germline, CDR1 is MNHEY and CDR2 SMNVEV (reference sequence). Trimming took 1 base from V and 7 from J, leaving 11 bases between them. Written as DNA, the CDR3 is TGTGCCAGCAGTTTATACGGAAGTAACCAGCCCCAGCATTTT. This encodes CASSLYGSNQPQHF.

Written as DNA, the CDR3 is TGTGCCACCGCAGGGACCTACGAGCAGTACTTC. This codes for CATAGTYEQYF. V is TRBV28 and J is TRBJ2-7, with D tentatively TRBD1 (5 bases). Looked up from germline, CDR1 is MDHEN and CDR2 is SYDVKM. With 10 bases removed from V and 2 bases from J, the gap between germline ends came to 9 bases. The CDR3 sequence is 11 residues long.

J is TRBJ1-1 and V is TRBV10-1; 7 nucleotides align to TRBD1. With V trimmed by 3 bases and J by 7 bases, 2 bases remained unmatched. This CDR3 contains 12 residues. Germline-derived CDR1 and CDR2 are WNHNN and SYGVQD (reference sequence). CDR3 sequence reads: CASSDTGVEAFF. In DNA form, the CDR3 reads TGCGCCAGCAGTGATACAGGGGTTGAAGCTTTCTTT.

The genes are TRBV27 and TRBJ1-2; tentative D call: TRBD1 (6 bases). Germline CDR1 MNHEY, CDR2 SMNVEV (reference sequence). The germline V and J ends were trimmed by 5 bases and 2 bases, with 15 bases remaining between them. This CDR3 comprises 15 residues. The CDR3 DNA sequence: TGTGCCAGCAGTCCGACAAGGGGGTGGAACTATGGCTACACCTTC. It is translated as CASSPTRGWNYGYTF.

The DNA of the CDR3 is TGTGCCAGCAGCTTGGGTGTCTGGGGCTCCGGGGAGCTGTTTTTT. Its protein is CASSLGVWGSGELFF. The rearrangement links TRBV11-3 to TRBJ2-2, with a possible D match to TRBD1 (5 bases). Germline lookup yields CDR1 SGHNT and CDR2 YENEEA. CDR3 length: 15 amino acids. Trimming took 3 bases from V and 6 from J, leaving 14 bases between them.

CDR3 DNA sequence: TGTGCCAGCAGCAACGCACAGGGACAGGGGACTGAAGCTTTCTTT. As protein: CASSNAQGQGTEAFF. The chain recombines TRBV27 with TRBJ1-1, with 10 bases matching TRBD1. The V gene end was trimmed by 6 bases and the J gene end by 5 bases; junction bases not matched to a gene: 9. CDR1 MNHEY and CDR2 SMNVEV come from the germline V gene (reference sequence). The CDR3 extends over 15 amino acids.

The chain carries TRBV28 and TRBJ1-1, with 8 bases aligning to TRBD1. J was trimmed by 6 bases and V by 6 bases; bases with no gene match: 6. The CDR3 sequence is 13 residues long. Germline V gene lookup returns CDR1 MDHEN and CDR2 SYDVKM. The CDR3 region has the DNA TGTGCCAGCAGCAACCGGGACAGGCCTGAAGCTTTCTTT. Protein product: CASSNRDRPEAFF.

This clone was counted only a few times. The CDR3 sequence is CSVESLSRNTEAFF. The CDR3 nucleotides read TGCAGCGTTGAAAGTCTGTCTAGGAACACTGAAGCTTTCTTT. V and J are TRBV29-1 and TRBJ1-1; no firm D call. V lost 2 bases to trimming and J lost 1 base, with 11 bases between them. CDR1 SQVTM and CDR2 ANQGSEA come from the germline V gene. The CDR3 length is 14 residues. Full variable domain (outside the CDR3, taken from reference TRBV29-1 and TRBJ1-1): SAVISQKPSRDICQRGTSLTIQCQVDSQVTMMFWYRQQPGQSLTLIATANQGSEATYESGFVIDKFPISRPNLTFSTLTVSNMSPEDSSIYLCSVESLSRNTEAFFGQGTRLTVV.

The chain links TRBV5-1 to TRBJ2-5; TRBD2 might be the D (6 bases). The CDR3 sequence is 14 residues long. Between the trimmed V and J ends, which lost 1 base and 0 bases, there was a span of 7 bases. In germline, CDR1 is SGHRS, CDR2 YFSETQ. The chain's CDR3 is CASSLTSYQETQYF. The CDR3 nucleotides are TGCGCCAGCAGCTTGACTAGCTACCAAGAGACCCAGTACTTC.

The V call is TRBV18, the J call TRBJ1-5; D unclear. Trimming pared 4 bases from V and 7 bases from J, leaving 20 bases between. Germline V gene sequence: CDR1 KGHSH, CDR2 LQKENI. The CDR3 loop spans 16 amino acids. The CDR3 DNA follows: TGTGCCAGCTCACTTTCACACGTCGGTGTCGGACAGCCCCAGCATTTT. This codes for CASSLSHVGVGQPQHF.

The chain employs TRBV9 and TRBJ1-3; maybe TRBD1 (6 bases). The CDR3 length is 17 residues. Germline V gene sequence: CDR1 SGDLS, CDR2 YYNGEE. Trimming took off 4 bases at V and 1 base at J, with 18 bases between the two ends. The CDR3 spells CASSPWGAPLSGNTIYF. The CDR3, as DNA: TGTGCCAGCAGCCCGTGGGGGGCCCCACTATCTGGAAACACCATATATTTT.

This sequence joins TRBV28 and TRBJ2-7; perhaps TRBD2 as D (6 bases). The length of the CDR3 is 14 residues. Germline CDR1 is MDHEN and CDR2 is SYDVKM. The ends were cut back, 2 bases at V and 3 bases at J, with 11 bases in the middle. DNA of the CDR3: TGTGCCAGCAGTTTACGGTTCGGGAGCTACGAGCAGTACTTC. It codes for CASSLRFGSYEQYF.

Here the CDR3 DNA reads TGCGCCAGCAGCGGACTAGCGGGAGGGCCAAATGAGCAGTTCTTC. This codes for CASSGLAGGPNEQFF. The chain links TRBV5-1 to TRBJ2-1; 15 bases agree with TRBD2. This CDR3 region has 15 residues. Germline lookup yields CDR1 SGHRS and CDR2 YFSETQ. J gave up 7 bases and V 4 bases, and 3 bases lay outside the gene matches.